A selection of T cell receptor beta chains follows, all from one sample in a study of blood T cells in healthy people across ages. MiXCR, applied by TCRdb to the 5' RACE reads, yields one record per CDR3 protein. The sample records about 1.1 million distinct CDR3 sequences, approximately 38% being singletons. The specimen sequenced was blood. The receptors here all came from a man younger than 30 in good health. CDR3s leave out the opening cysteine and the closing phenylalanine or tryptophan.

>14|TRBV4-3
ASSQVWQGGPYEQY
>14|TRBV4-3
ASSQDPGSGMNEQF
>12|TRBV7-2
ASSFKDRVFGYT
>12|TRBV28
ASSPGDTSYEQY
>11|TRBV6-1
ASSDGPGTEAF
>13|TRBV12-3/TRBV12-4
ASSLLRYSTDTQY
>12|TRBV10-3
AIREGGSGNTIY
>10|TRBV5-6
ASSLIGYEQY
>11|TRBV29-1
SVAGSTNTEAF
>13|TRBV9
ASSLNRGSLEGYT
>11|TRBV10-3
AIRTSGDDEQF
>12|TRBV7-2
ASSFDRGRETQY
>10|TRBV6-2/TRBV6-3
ATRDSSYGYT
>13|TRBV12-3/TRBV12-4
ASSRGTGITDTQY
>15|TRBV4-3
ASSRVTGGVQHTEAF
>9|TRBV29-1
SVVVNEKLF
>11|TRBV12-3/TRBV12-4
ASSFDRDTEAF
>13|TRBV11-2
ASSSYRVGNTEAF
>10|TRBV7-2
ASSLVQYEQF